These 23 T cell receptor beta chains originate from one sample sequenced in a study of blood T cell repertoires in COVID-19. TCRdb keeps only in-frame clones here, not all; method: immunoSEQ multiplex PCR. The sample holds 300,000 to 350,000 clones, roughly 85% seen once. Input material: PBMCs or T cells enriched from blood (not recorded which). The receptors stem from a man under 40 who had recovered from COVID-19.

The DNA of the CDR3 is TGTGCCAGCAGCCCTCTGGGGGGGAGCTCCTACAATGAGCAGTTCTTC. This gives the protein CASSPLGGSSYNEQFF. The rearrangement uses TRBV11-2 and TRBJ2-1; the match to TRBD2 covers 7 bases. Germline values: CDR1 SGHAT, CDR2 FQNNGV. The V segment lost 5 bases and the J segment 0 bases; nucleotides outside the gene matches: 7. The CDR3 has 16 residues.

CDR3 protein: CASSHLTSEDEQFF. Here the CDR3 DNA reads TGCGCCAGCAGCCATCTGACTAGCGAAGATGAGCAGTTCTTC. The chain employs TRBV4-3 and TRBJ2-1; 8 bases map to TRBD2. J lost 8 bases, V lost 3 bases, and 6 bases had no gene match. CDR3 length: 14 amino acids. Germline CDR1 and CDR2: LGHNA and YSLEER.

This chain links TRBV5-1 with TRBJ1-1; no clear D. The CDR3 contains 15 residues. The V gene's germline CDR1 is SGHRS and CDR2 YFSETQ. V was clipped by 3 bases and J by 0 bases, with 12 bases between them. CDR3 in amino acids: CASSSHLRVNTEAFF. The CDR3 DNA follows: TGCGCCAGCAGCTCGCACCTAAGAGTGAACACTGAAGCTTTCTTT.

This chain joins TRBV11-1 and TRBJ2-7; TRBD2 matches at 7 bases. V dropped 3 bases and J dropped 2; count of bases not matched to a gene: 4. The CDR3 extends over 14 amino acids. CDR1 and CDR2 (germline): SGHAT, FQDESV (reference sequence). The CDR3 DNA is TGTGCCAGCAGCTTCCGAGCGGGGACCTACGAGCAGTACTTC. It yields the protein CASSFRAGTYEQYF.

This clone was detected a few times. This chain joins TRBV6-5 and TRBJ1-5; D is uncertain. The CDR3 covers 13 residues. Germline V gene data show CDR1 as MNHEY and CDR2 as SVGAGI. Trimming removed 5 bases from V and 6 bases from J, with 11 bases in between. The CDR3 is CASSPDWSQPQHF. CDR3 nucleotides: TGTGCCAGCAGTCCTGACTGGAGTCAGCCCCAGCATTTT.

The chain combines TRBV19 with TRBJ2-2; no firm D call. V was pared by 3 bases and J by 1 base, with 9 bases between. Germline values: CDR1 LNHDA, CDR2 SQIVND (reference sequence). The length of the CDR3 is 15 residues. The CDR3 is CASSIRHLNTGELFF. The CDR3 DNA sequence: TGTGCCAGTAGTATCCGACACCTGAACACCGGGGAGCTGTTTTTT.

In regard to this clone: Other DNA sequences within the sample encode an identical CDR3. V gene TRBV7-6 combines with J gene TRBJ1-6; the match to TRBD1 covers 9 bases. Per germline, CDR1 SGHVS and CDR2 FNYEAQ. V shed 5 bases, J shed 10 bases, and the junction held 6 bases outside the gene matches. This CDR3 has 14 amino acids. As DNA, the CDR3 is TGTGCCAGCAGCCAGGGACAGGGCGGCTCACCCCTCCACTTT. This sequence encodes CASSQGQGGSPLHF.

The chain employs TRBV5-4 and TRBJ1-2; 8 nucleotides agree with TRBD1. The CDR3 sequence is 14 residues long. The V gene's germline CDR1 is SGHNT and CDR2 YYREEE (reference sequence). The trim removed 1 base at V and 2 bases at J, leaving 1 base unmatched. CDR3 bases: TGTGCCAGCAGCTTGCAGGGGGCGAACTATGGCTACACCTTC. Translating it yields CASSLQGANYGYTF.

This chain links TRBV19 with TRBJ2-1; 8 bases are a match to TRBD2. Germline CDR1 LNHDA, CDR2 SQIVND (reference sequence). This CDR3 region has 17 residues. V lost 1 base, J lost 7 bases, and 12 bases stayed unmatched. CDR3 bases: TGTGCCAGTAGTATAGCCCAAGGCGGGGGGACCGGTAATGAGCAGTTCTTC. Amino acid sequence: CASSIAQGGGTGNEQFF. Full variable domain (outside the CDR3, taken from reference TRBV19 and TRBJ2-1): DGGITQSPKYLFRKEGQNVTLSCEQNLNHDAMYWYRQDPGQGLRLIYYSQIVNDFQKGDIAEGYSVSREKKESFPLTVTSAQKNPTAFYLCASSIAQGGGTGNEQFFGPGTRLTVL.

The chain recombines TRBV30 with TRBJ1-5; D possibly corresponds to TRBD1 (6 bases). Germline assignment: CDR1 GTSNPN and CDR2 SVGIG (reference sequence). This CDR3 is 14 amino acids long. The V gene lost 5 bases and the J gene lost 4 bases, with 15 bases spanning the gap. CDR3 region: CAWQSGTLNQPQHF. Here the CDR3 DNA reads TGTGCCTGGCAGTCCGGGACACTTAATCAGCCCCAGCATTTT.

As DNA, the CDR3 is TGTGCCAGCAGCCCACCCCGACTAGCGGGGGGCCGAGAGACCCAGTACTTC. This translates into CASSPPRLAGGRETQYF. J is TRBJ2-5 and V is TRBV7-9; 13 bases fit TRBD2. The CDR3 is made up of 17 amino acids. CDR1 is SEHNR, CDR2 FQNEAQ, per germline (reference sequence). V gave up 5 bases and J gave up 4 bases; unmatched junction bases: 10.

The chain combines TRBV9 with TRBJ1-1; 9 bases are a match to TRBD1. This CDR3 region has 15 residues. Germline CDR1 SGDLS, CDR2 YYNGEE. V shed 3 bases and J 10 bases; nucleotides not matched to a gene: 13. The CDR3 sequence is CASSAYRDRVDTAFF. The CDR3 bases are TGTGCCAGCAGCGCCTACCGGGACAGGGTTGATACAGCTTTCTTT. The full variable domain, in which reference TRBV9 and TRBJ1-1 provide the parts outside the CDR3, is DSGVTQTPKHLITATGQRVTLRCSPRSGDLSVYWYQQSLDQGLQFLIQYYNGEERAKGNILERFSAQQFPDLHSELNLSSLELGDSALYFCASSAYRDRVDTAFFGQGTRLTVV.

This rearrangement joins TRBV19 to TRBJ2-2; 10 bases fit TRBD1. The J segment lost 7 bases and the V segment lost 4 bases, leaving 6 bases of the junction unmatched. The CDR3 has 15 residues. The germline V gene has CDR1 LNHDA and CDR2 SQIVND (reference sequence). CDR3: CASSTRTGGHGELFF. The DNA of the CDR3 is TGTGCCAGTAGTACTAGGACAGGGGGACACGGGGAGCTGTTTTTT.

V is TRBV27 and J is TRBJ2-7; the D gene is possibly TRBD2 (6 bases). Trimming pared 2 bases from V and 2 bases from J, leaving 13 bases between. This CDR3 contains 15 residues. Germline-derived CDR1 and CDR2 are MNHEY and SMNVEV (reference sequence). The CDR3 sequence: CASSLNSGATYEQYF. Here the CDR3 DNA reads TGTGCCAGCAGTTTAAATTCGGGAGCTACCTACGAGCAGTACTTC.

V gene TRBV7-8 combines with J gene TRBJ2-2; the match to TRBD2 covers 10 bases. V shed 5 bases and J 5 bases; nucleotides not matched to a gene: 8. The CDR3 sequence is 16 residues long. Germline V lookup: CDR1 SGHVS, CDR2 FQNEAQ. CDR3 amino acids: CASSLSGGTSTGELFF. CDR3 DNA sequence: TGTGCCAGCAGCCTTAGCGGGGGGACCTCAACCGGGGAGCTGTTTTTT.

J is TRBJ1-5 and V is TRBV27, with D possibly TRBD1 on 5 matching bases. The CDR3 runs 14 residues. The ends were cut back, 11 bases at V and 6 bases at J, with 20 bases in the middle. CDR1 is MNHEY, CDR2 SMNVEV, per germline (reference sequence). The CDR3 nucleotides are TGTGCCTCCCAATCGGGCAGGGAAGGTCAGCCCCAGCATTTT. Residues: CASQSGREGQPQHF.

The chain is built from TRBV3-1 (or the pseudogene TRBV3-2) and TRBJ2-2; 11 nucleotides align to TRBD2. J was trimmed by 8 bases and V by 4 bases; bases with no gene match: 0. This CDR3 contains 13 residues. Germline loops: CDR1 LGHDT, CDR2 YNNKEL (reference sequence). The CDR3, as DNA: TGTGCCAGCAGCCGACTAGCGGGGGGGGAGCTGTTTTTT. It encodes CASSRLAGGELFF.

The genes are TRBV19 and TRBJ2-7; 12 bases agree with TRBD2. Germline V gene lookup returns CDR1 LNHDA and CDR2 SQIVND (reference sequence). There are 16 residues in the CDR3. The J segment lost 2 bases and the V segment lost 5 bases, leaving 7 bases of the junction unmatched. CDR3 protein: CASSVNGLAGPYEQYF. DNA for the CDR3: TGTGCCAGTAGTGTAAACGGACTAGCGGGGCCCTACGAGCAGTACTTC.

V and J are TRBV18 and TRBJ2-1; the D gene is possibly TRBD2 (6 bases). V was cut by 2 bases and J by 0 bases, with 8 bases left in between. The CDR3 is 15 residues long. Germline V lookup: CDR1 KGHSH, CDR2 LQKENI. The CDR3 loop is CASSPGGGSYNEQFF. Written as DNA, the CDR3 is TGTGCCAGCTCACCAGGGGGAGGCTCCTACAATGAGCAGTTCTTC. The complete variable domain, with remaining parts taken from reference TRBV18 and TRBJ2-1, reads NAGVMQNPRHLVRRRGQEARLRCSPMKGHSHVYWYRQLPEEGLKFMVYLQKENIIDESGMPKERFSAEFPKEGPSILRIQQVVRGDSAAYFCASSPGGGSYNEQFFGPGTRLTVL.

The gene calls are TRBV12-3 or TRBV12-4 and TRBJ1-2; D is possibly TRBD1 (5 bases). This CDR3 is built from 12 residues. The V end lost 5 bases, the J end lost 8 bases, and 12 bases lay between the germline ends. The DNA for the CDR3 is TGTGCCAGCAGTCGCAGGGATCAGGGCTACACCTTC. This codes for CASSRRDQGYTF.

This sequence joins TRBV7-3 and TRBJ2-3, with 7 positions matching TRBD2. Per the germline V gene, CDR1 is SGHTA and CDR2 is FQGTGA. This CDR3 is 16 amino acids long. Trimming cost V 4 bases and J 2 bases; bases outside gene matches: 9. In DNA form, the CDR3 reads TGTGCCAGCAGCTCTTTTATGGGGGGGACCACAGATACGCAGTATTTT. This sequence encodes CASSSFMGGTTDTQYF.

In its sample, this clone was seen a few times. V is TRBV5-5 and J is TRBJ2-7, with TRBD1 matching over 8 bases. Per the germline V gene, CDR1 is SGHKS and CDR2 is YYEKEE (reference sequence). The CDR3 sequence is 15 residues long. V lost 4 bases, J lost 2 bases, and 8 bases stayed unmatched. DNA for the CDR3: TGTGCCAGCAGCGCGGCCGGGACAGGACCCTACGAGCAGTACTTC. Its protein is CASSAAGTGPYEQYF.

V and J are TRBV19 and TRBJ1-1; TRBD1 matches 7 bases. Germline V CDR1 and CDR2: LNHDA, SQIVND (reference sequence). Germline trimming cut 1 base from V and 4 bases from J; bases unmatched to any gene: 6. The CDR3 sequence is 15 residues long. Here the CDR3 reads CASSIVGGFGTEAFF. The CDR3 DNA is TGTGCCAGTAGTATAGTAGGGGGCTTTGGCACTGAAGCTTTCTTT. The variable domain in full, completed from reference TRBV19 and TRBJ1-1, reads DGGITQSPKYLFRKEGQNVTLSCEQNLNHDAMYWYRQDPGQGLRLIYYSQIVNDFQKGDIAEGYSVSREKKESFPLTVTSAQKNPTAFYLCASSIVGGFGTEAFFGQGTRLTVV.